The entry that follows covers one T cell receptor beta chain sequence. Its antigen is unknown. The protocol was immunoSEQ multiplex PCR, while the TCRdb copy is restricted to in-frame clones and leaves out a portion. The table has 26,000 or so clones, 72% seen once. This entry is derived from a study of vaccination effects on CD4 cells after COVID-19. Before sequencing took place, the ViraFEST assay used viral peptide pools to expand antigen-specific CD4+ T cells. After more than 9 days in culture, the CD4+ T cells were isolated. Neither prior SARS-CoV-2 infection nor positive nucleocapsid antibodies were present in the vaccine recipients. Cultures got half-medium changes with IL-2 on days 3 and 7. Trimming cost V 0 bases and J 2 bases, with 9 bases left between them. Germline V gene lookup returns CDR1 MNHEY and CDR2 SVGAGI. CDR3 size: 15 residues.

The clonotype was recovered from a human donor who received a COVID-19 vaccine. The input for sequencing was CD4+ T cells from PBMCs cultured with SARS-CoV-2 spike peptides, taken before COVID-19 vaccination. The chain uses TRBV6-5 and TRBJ2-3; no clear D. The CDR3 coding sequence is TGTGCCAGCAGTTACTCGAATGTGCCCACAGATACGCAGTATTTT. Its protein product is CASSYSNVPTDTQYF.